This TCR beta chain was recovered during a study of shared clonotypes between healthy human individuals. Findings of the study overall: Larger estimated richness was generally recorded for naive subsets relative to memory subsets.

The study drew its donors from healthy HIV-negative adults without recent acute infections or vaccinations. CD8 memory merged CD45RO+ with CCR7-negative CD45RA+ TemRA cells. Worth noting for this clone: The antigen is undetermined.

Clones were sequenced by immunoSEQ multiplex PCR, and TCRdb holds only the in-frame ones, with some missing. This table has about 690,000 clones, roughly 91% appearing once. The specimen sequenced was memory CD8+ T cells from PBMCs. The subset is: CD45RO+ cells pooled with CCR7-negative TemRA cells. The receptor was isolated from a man aged 18 to 35 in good health. Some clones in this sample may be carry-over from other donors' samples.

CDR3 DNA: TGTGCCAGCAGCCCCTGGGGGCAGTACTTC. This gives the protein CASSPWGQYF. The chain employs TRBV27 and TRBJ2-7; D is ambiguous. Germline V gene data show CDR1 as MNHEY and CDR2 as SMNVEV (reference sequence). This CDR3 spans 10 amino acids. Trimming removed 6 bases at V and 9 bases at J, with 9 bases between.